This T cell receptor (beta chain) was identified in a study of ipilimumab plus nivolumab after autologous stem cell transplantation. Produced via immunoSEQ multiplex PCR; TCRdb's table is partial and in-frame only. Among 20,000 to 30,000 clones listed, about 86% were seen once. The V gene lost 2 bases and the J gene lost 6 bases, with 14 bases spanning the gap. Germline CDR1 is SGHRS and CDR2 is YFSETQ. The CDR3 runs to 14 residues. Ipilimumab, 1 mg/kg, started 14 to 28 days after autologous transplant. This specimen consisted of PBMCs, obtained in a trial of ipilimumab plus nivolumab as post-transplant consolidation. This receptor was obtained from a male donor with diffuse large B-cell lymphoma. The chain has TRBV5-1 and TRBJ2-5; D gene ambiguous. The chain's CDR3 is CASSLGATGQTQYF. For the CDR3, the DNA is TGCGCCAGCAGCTTAGGAGCGACGGGCCAGACCCAGTACTTC.